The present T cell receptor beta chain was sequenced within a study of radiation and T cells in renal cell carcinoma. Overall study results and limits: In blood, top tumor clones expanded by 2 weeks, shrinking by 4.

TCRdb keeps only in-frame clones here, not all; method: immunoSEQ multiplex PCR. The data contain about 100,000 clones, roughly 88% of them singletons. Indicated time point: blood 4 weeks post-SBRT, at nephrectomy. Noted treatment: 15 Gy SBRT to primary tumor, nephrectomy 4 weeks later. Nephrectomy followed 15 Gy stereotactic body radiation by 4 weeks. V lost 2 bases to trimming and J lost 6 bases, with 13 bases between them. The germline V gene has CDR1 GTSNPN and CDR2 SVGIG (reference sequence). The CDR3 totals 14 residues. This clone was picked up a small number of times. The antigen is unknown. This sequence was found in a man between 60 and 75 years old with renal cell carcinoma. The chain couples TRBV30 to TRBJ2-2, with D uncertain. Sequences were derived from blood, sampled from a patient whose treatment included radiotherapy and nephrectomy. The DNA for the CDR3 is TGTGCCTGGAGTAACCTGAATACCGCCGGGGAGCTGTTTTTT. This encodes CAWSNLNTAGELFF.